This paragraph covers one T cell receptor (beta chain) sequence. Its antigen is not known. This record belongs to a study of T cell responses to AZD1222 COVID-19 vaccine. At the level of the study: Second-dose schedules of about 4 or about 12 weeks were combined.

TCRdb keeps only in-frame clones here, not all; method: immunoSEQ multiplex PCR. The profile shows 100,000 or so clones, around nine tenths of them singletons. Overall study findings and caveats: Vaccination with two AZD1222 doses was followed by a rise in Spike-specific TCR breadth and depth. Donors skewed white British and female; clonal diversity was possibly underestimated.

Germline assignment: CDR1 WNHNN and CDR2 SYGVQD (reference sequence). The CDR3 sequence is 14 residues long. V was clipped by 7 bases and J by 4 bases, with 14 bases between them. This receptor was obtained from an adult in good health. V usage is TRBV10-1 and J usage is TRBJ2-1; D remains unclear. This specimen consisted of peripheral blood, obtained on day 0 of AZD1222 vaccination. The CDR3 protein is CASIRFTAYNEQFF. The CDR3 coding sequence is TGCGCCAGCATCAGGTTCACGGCATACAATGAGCAGTTCTTC.